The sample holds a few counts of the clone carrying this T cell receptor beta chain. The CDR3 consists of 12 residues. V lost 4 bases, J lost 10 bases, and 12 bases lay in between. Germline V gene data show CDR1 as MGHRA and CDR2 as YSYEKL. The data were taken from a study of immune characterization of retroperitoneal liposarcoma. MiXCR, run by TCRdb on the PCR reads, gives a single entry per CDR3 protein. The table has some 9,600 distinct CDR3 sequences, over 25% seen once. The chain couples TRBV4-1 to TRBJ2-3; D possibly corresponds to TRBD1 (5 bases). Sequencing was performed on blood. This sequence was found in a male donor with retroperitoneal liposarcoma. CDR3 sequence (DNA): TGCGCCAGCAGCCTCCCTCAAGGGGCGCAGTATTTT. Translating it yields CASSLPQGAQYF.